This T cell receptor (beta chain) was captured in a study of shared clonotypes between healthy human individuals. Germline-derived CDR1 and CDR2 are ENHRY and SYGVKD. CDR3 length: 15 residues. V was pared by 10 bases and J by 3 bases, with 19 bases between. Findings and limits, study-wide: Sequencing depth was predicted to influence how clonotypes are shared among donors.

Template amounts of 250 to 350 ng DNA, tens of thousands of T cell genomes, were employed in unsorted PBMC replicate PCRs. The sequenced material, unsorted PBMC DNA, was run on ten immunoSEQ deep assay plates. Assay used: immunoSEQ multiplex PCR; TCRdb lists only in-frame clones, some missing. The table has 400,000 to 550,000 clones, roughly 85% seen once; the top ten hold 12%. At least ten counts were recorded for this clone. The antigen is not known. The V gene is TRBV10-3, the J gene TRBJ1-3; weak D call: TRBD1 (5 bases). The origin of this receptor is a woman in her thirties or forties in good health. Some clones in this sample may be carry-over from other donors' samples. What was sequenced was PBMCs. For the CDR3, the DNA is TGTGCCACGCGAGACAACCCAGGGAGTGGAAACACCATATATTTT. Protein: CATRDNPGSGNTIYF.